Listed here are 10 T cell receptor beta chains from one sample, sequenced in a study of blood T cell repertoires in COVID-19. Measured with immunoSEQ multiplex PCR; TCRdb has only the in-frame clones, and not every one. The sample has around 55,000 clones, 80% to 95% seen once. The specimen was peripheral blood. These receptors all come from a human donor with active COVID-19. The donor label of this sample is uncertain.

This rearrangement joins TRBV10-2 to TRBJ2-1; 12 nucleotides line up with TRBD2. Losses at the gene ends were 6 bases for V and 7 bases for J; bases not matched to a gene: 7. In germline, CDR1 is WSHSY, CDR2 SAAADI. The CDR3 sequence is 15 residues long. The CDR3 sequence is CASRPGLAGKNEQFF. The CDR3 nucleotides read TGCGCCAGCAGACCTGGACTAGCGGGAAAGAATGAGCAGTTCTTC.

The rearrangement joins TRBV7-2 to TRBJ2-5; 7 bases map to TRBD2. The germline V gene encodes CDR1 SGHTA and CDR2 FQGNSA. The CDR3 sequence is 17 residues long. The trim removed 1 base at V and 3 bases at J, leaving 11 bases unmatched. CDR3 DNA: TGTGCCAGCAGCTTAGTGGGGGGAGGGCTCTCGGAAGAGACCCAGTACTTC. Its protein product is CASSLVGGGLSEETQYF.

This chain uses TRBV18 with TRBJ1-2; TRBD1 matches at 10 bases. Trimming at V came to 4 bases and at J to 0 bases, leaving 5 bases not matched to a gene. The germline V gene has CDR1 KGHSH and CDR2 LQKENI. The CDR3 is 16 residues long. The CDR3 region has the DNA TGTGCCAGCTCACGCGACAGGGGGCCCGCTAACTATGGCTACACCTTC. The encoded protein is CASSRDRGPANYGYTF.

CDR3 in DNA: TGCGCCAGCAGCCTGGGGGGGGCGCGCGGGAACACTGAAGCTTTCTTT. Protein product: CASSLGGARGNTEAFF. V is TRBV4-1 and J is TRBJ1-1; tentatively, D is TRBD1 (6 bases). Germline CDR1 MGHRA, CDR2 YSYEKL. The length of the CDR3 is 16 residues. V was pared by 4 bases and J by 1 base, with 16 bases between.

The chain couples TRBV19 to TRBJ2-4, with 7 bases that match TRBD1. This CDR3 region has 15 residues. The germline gives CDR1 LNHDA, CDR2 SQIVND (reference sequence). V lost 10 bases and J lost 7; bases outside the gene matches: 16. The CDR3 spells CATRDRGGLLNIQYF. As DNA, the CDR3 is TGTGCCACCAGGGACAGAGGAGGCCTACTGAACATTCAGTACTTC.

The sample holds one count of this clone. The V gene is TRBV3-1 (or the pseudogene TRBV3-2), the J gene TRBJ2-1; maybe TRBD2 (6 bases). The CDR3 has 14 amino acids. V gave up 0 bases and J gave up 6 bases, with 9 bases separating them. The V gene's germline CDR1 is LGHDT and CDR2 YNNKEL (reference sequence). CDR3 loop: CASSQETSPNEQFF. DNA for the CDR3: TGTGCCAGCAGCCAAGAAACTAGCCCCAATGAGCAGTTCTTC.

The rearrangement joins TRBV6-5 to TRBJ1-1; 7 bases agree with TRBD1. Germline loops: CDR1 MNHEY, CDR2 SVGAGI. The CDR3 extends over 13 amino acids. V gave up 6 bases and J gave up 10 bases; unmatched junction bases: 11. DNA for the CDR3: TGTGCCAGCAGGAGACAGGGATGGGCGGGAGCTTTCTTT. Amino acid sequence: CASRRQGWAGAFF.

The rearrangement uses TRBV5-4 and TRBJ2-7; no clear D gene. The ends were cut back, 2 bases at V and 5 bases at J, with 5 bases in the middle. This CDR3 has 11 residues. The germline CDR1 and CDR2 sequences are SGHNT and YYREEE (reference sequence). The CDR3 bases are TGTGCCAGCAGCTTTGGCCACGAGCAGTACTTC. Translation gives CASSFGHEQYF.

The gene calls are TRBV18 and TRBJ1-2; D might be TRBD1 (6 bases). The germline V gene encodes CDR1 KGHSH and CDR2 LQKENI. Trimming pared 5 bases from V and 5 bases from J, leaving 27 bases between. The CDR3 length is 18 residues. The CDR3 nucleotides read TGTGCCAGCTCAGGTGCATTCCGGACGTCAGGGGAAGGGTATGGCTACACCTTC. It is translated as CASSGAFRTSGEGYGYTF.

This chain uses TRBV28 with TRBJ1-5; 7 positions match TRBD1. This CDR3 comprises 14 residues. After removal of 4 bases from V and 9 bases from J, the junction contained 9 bases not matched to a gene. The germline V gene encodes CDR1 MDHEN and CDR2 SYDVKM. CDR3 sequence: CASSSRTGRGPQHF. The CDR3 coding sequence is TGTGCCAGCAGTTCCCGGACAGGTAGGGGGCCCCAGCATTTT.